The 8 T cell receptor beta chains below all came from one sample that was sequenced in a study of glioma-infiltrating T cells after dendritic cell vaccination. Only in-frame clones appear in the TCRdb table, and some are missing; sequencing was by immunoSEQ multiplex PCR. This sample has about 64,000 clones, with around four fifths found just once. The sequenced sample was blood, obtained before dendritic cell vaccination. The receptor set was obtained from a human donor with glioblastoma.

V usage is TRBV11-2 and J usage is TRBJ2-7; TRBD1 agrees at 7 bases. Germline-derived CDR1 and CDR2 are SGHAT and FQNNGV. V lost 1 base, J lost 2 bases, and 11 bases stayed unmatched. The CDR3 totals 17 residues. In DNA form, the CDR3 reads TGTGCCAGCAGCTTAGTAGGGGGCGCCCCGATTCCCTACGAGCAGTACTTC. Translating it yields CASSLVGGAPIPYEQYF.

V usage is TRBV2 and J usage is TRBJ2-4; the match to TRBD2 covers 8 bases. V was pared by 8 bases and J by 8 bases, with 5 bases of the junction left unmatched. Per germline, CDR1 SNHLY and CDR2 FYNNEI. The CDR3 has 12 amino acids. CDR3 loop: CASGSSGYIQYF. For the CDR3, the DNA is TGTGCCAGCGGGTCTAGCGGGTACATTCAGTACTTC.

V usage is TRBV10-1 and J usage is TRBJ1-2, with D possibly being TRBD1 (6 bases). The V gene lost 6 bases and the J gene lost 6 bases, with 17 bases spanning the gap. The germline gives CDR1 WNHNN, CDR2 SYGVQD (reference sequence). The CDR3 sequence is 14 residues long. The CDR3 coding sequence is TGCGCCAGCAGGGGACGGGGGGCCCGGGATGGCTACACCTTC. Amino acid sequence: CASRGRGARDGYTF.

J is TRBJ1-4 and V is TRBV27; 10 positions match TRBD1. There are 13 residues in the CDR3. The V and J ends lost 6 bases and 7 bases, in that order; junction bases with no gene match: 2. CDR1 MNHEY and CDR2 SMNVEV come from the germline V gene (reference sequence). The DNA for the CDR3 is TGTGCCAGCAGAGGGACAGGGGTTGAAAAACTGTTTTTT. Translation: CASRGTGVEKLFF.

The rearrangement joins TRBV19 to TRBJ1-1; 8 nucleotides line up with TRBD1. The germline V gene encodes CDR1 LNHDA and CDR2 SQIVND (reference sequence). This CDR3 contains 14 residues. V lost 7 bases, J lost 5 bases, and 9 bases stayed unmatched. The CDR3 reads CASTPDREGTEAFF. Written as DNA, the CDR3 is TGTGCCAGTACCCCGGACAGGGAGGGGACTGAAGCTTTCTTT.

In its sample, this clone is medium-sized. The V gene is TRBV7-9, the J gene TRBJ2-7; 8 nucleotides line up with TRBD1. The length of the CDR3 is 14 residues. The germline gives CDR1 SEHNR, CDR2 FQNEAQ (reference sequence). After removal of 5 bases from V and 3 bases from J, the junction contained 6 bases not matched to a gene. The CDR3 sequence: CASSPRDRFYEQYF. The CDR3 DNA is TGTGCCAGCAGCCCCAGGGACAGGTTCTACGAGCAGTACTTC.

This clone appeared once. This sequence joins TRBV2 and TRBJ2-7; no clear D. V lost 2 bases, J lost 2 bases, and 7 bases lay in between. CDR1 SNHLY and CDR2 FYNNEI come from the germline V gene. The CDR3 runs to 13 residues. CDR3 in DNA: TGTGCCAGCAGTGAACTTGGCACCTACGAGCAGTACTTC. Its protein product is CASSELGTYEQYF.

Turning to this clone: Germline and junction disagree at one end, which may indicate a read error. The same CDR3 arises from other DNA sequences in this sample as well. This chain joins TRBV19 and TRBJ1-6; D remains ambiguous. Looked up from germline, CDR1 is LNHDA and CDR2 is SQIVND (reference sequence). CDR3 length: 14 residues. This CDR3 is CASSTRQGNSPLHF. The CDR3 bases are TGTGCCAGTAGTACAAGACAAGGTAATTCCCCCCTCCACTTT.